This TCR beta chain was identified in a study of OX40 agonist ivuxolimab in advanced cancers. Broadly, across the study: Ivuxolimab was a fully human IgG2 agonistic monoclonal antibody targeting the costimulatory receptor OX40 (CD134). Of the approximately 53 patients in dose escalation, around 20 had hepatocellular carcinoma, some 15 had melanoma, 9 had renal cell carcinoma and 9 had head and neck cancer. Prior anti-PD-1, anti-PD-L1 or anti-CTLA-4 therapy was permitted, and checkpoint inhibitors had been received by roughly 42% of dose-escalation patients. Intravenous ivuxolimab was administered to patients every 2 weeks at six dose levels: 0.01, 0.1, 0.3, 1.5, 3 and 10 mg/kg. The paper describes the monotherapy dose-escalation part (N ≈ 50 patients) of the phase I trial of ivuxolimab. A male proportion of 75% to 85% and a mean age of approximately 55 years, ranging from roughly 23 to 79, were recorded for the dose-escalation cohort. Peripheral TCRbeta sequencing was intended to test whether TCR sequence diversity was altered and clonal T-cell expansion was caused by ivuxolimab. Three dose-escalation patients achieved partial responses, one with hepatocellular carcinoma and two with cutaneous melanoma.

This clone is categorized as medium-sized (0.01 to 0.1%). Its antigen target is currently unknown. No per-base quality is available; no much larger clone lies one base away. Patients with autoimmune disease history or receiving systemic immunosuppression were excluded from the trial. Peripheral blood for TCR sequencing was collected from all dose cohorts at baseline, on cycle 4 day 1, and on cycle 7 day 1. The samples were taken from a phase I, first-in-human, multicenter, open-label dose-escalation trial of ivuxolimab. Adults with locally advanced or metastatic head and neck squamous cell, hepatocellular, melanoma or renal cell carcinoma were enrolled in the trial. CD4+ and CD8+ T cells were sorted separately from peripheral blood before TCR sequencing. For sequencing of the TCRbeta CDR3 region, genomic DNA was extracted from the sorted cells. TCRbeta CDR3 regions were sequenced using the immunoSEQ Assay. TCRdb obtained this table from immuneACCESS and retained in-frame rearrangements with V and J assigned. These tables miss some clones; where compared with another copy, unresolved V genes account for less than half of the shortfall, and the remainder is unexplained. This sample lists about 20,000 clones; roughly 69% were detected once. In total, the top ten clones hold 25% to 40% of the sample.

What the authors observed across the whole study: At doses of 0.1 to 3.0 mg/kg, clonal expansion of both CD4+ and CD8+ T cells in blood was seen between baseline and week 6. In the 0.1-3.0 mg/kg groups, partial responders were among the patients with the lowest normalized peripheral clonal expansion, particularly in CD8+ T cells. Antigen specificity was not determined for the clonally expanded peripheral T cells. After ivuxolimab, more expanded clones were found on average in CD8+ T cells than in CD4+ T cells. Low levels of normalized T-cell clonal expansion were also seen in some patients who did not respond.

Counted from cysteine to phenylalanine, this CDR3 has 14 amino acids. Only the CDR3 DNA is retained, 42 bases long and in frame from the first base. Trimming removed 1 base from V and 4 bases from J, leaving 10 bases between the germline ends. The germline V gene (reference sequence) gives CDR1 as LNHNV and CDR2 as YYDKDF. This chain is built from TRBV15 and TRBJ1-1; the D gene identity is not certain. The specimen comprised CD4+ or CD8+ T cells sorted from blood, sampled in a trial of the OX40 agonist ivuxolimab. This TCR was sampled from an adult with an advanced solid tumor such as melanoma, head and neck, liver or kidney cancer. The DNA is as follows: TGTGCCACCAGCAGAGGGGGATCCGCCACTGAAGCTTTCTTT. It translates as CATSRGGSATEAFF.